The 7 T cell receptor beta chains below were found in one sample sequenced in a study of blood T cell repertoires in COVID-19. The repertoire was sequenced with immunoSEQ multiplex PCR; TCRdb's copy has only in-frame clones and lacks some. In the table there are roughly 500,000 clones, 70% to 90% of which are singletons. Sample: peripheral blood. The origin of the receptors is a human donor in a cohort sampled during active COVID-19.

The rearrangement uses TRBV7-3 and TRBJ1-1; perhaps TRBD1 as D (6 bases). The V end lost 4 bases, the J end lost 5 bases, and 14 bases lay between the germline ends. The CDR3 has 14 amino acids. The germline V gene encodes CDR1 SGHTA and CDR2 FQGTGA. The CDR3 nucleotides are TGTGCCAGCAGCTCCTCAGGGGTGGCGACTGAAGCTTTCTTT. Protein product: CASSSSGVATEAFF.

This chain uses TRBV27 with TRBJ2-6; D remains unclear. The CDR3 has 14 amino acids. V was clipped by 5 bases and J by 1 base, with 6 bases between them. Germline CDR1 MNHEY, CDR2 SMNVEV (reference sequence). The CDR3 DNA is TGTGCCAGCAGTCCCCGGTCTGGGGCCAACGTCCTGACTTTC. Amino acid sequence: CASSPRSGANVLTF.

The rearrangement joins TRBV10-1 to TRBJ2-1; 8 bases are a match to TRBD2. Germline values: CDR1 WNHNN, CDR2 SYGVQD (reference sequence). V lost 0 bases, J lost 7 bases, and 8 bases stayed unmatched. This CDR3 contains 16 residues. The CDR3 protein is CASSESSGGPRNEQFF. CDR3 sequence (DNA): TGCGCCAGCAGTGAGTCCTCGGGAGGGCCTAGGAATGAGCAGTTCTTC.

This clone was counted between two and nine times. This rearrangement joins TRBV19 to TRBJ1-1, with a weak D call TRBD1 (5 bases). Germline V lookup: CDR1 LNHDA, CDR2 SQIVND (reference sequence). CDR3 length equals 15 residues. The V and J ends lost 3 bases and 4 bases respectively, with 15 bases between them. The CDR3 coding sequence is TGTGCCAGTAGTATGTGGGTACAGGCCGGCACTGAAGCTTTCTTT. It translates to CASSMWVQAGTEAFF.

The chain couples TRBV7-8 to TRBJ1-4, with D unresolved. The CDR3 spans 12 residues. V was trimmed by 6 bases and J by 2 bases, leaving 4 bases between them. Germline assignment: CDR1 SGHVS and CDR2 FQNEAQ. The chain's CDR3 is CASRSTNEKLFF. The CDR3 coding sequence is TGTGCCAGCAGGAGTACTAATGAAAAACTGTTTTTT.

This chain uses TRBV6-5 with TRBJ1-5; TRBD1 matches at 8 bases. Germline trimming cut 6 bases from V and 5 bases from J; bases unmatched to any gene: 6. CDR3 length: 14 residues. Germline lookup yields CDR1 MNHEY and CDR2 SVGAGI. This CDR3 is CASSWTGRYQPQHF. The CDR3 DNA sequence: TGTGCCAGCAGCTGGACAGGGAGATATCAGCCCCAGCATTTT.

The rearrangement links TRBV19 to TRBJ1-5; 9 bases map to TRBD1. CDR3 size: 15 residues. The V gene's germline CDR1 is LNHDA and CDR2 SQIVND (reference sequence). V lost 6 bases and J lost 7; bases outside the gene matches: 10. The CDR3, as DNA: TGTGCCAGTAGAATATCGGGACAGGGCATACAGCCCCAGCATTTT. Protein: CASRISGQGIQPQHF.